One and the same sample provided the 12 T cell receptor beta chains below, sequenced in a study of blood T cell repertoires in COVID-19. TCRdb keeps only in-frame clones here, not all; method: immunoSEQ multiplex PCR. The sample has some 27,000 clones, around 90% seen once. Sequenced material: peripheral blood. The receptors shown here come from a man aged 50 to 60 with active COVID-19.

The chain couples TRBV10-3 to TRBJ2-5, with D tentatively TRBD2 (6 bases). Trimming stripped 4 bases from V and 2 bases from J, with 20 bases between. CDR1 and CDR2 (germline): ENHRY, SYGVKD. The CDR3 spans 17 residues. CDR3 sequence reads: CAISGGGAGSGQETQYF. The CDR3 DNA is TGTGCCATCAGTGGAGGCGGGGCGGGGTCTGGGCAAGAGACCCAGTACTTC.

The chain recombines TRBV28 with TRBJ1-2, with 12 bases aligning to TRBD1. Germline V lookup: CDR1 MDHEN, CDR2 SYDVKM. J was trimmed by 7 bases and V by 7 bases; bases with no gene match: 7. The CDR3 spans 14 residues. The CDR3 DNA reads TGTGCCAGCACAATGGGACAGGGGGCCGGTGGCTACACCTTC. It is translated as CASTMGQGAGGYTF.

The CDR3 reads CASSQTGTGDYGYTF. The CDR3 bases are TGCGCCAGCAGCCAAACCGGGACAGGGGACTATGGCTACACCTTC. The rearrangement uses TRBV4-3 and TRBJ1-2, with TRBD1 identical over 10 bases. The CDR3 has 15 amino acids. V lost 2 bases, J lost 3 bases, and 3 bases stayed unmatched. CDR1 is LGHNA, CDR2 YSLEER, per germline.

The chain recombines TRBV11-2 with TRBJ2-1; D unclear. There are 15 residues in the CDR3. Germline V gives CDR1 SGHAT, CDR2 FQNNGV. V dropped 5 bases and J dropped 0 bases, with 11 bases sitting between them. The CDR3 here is CASSPQESSYNEQFF. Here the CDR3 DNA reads TGTGCCAGCAGCCCCCAGGAAAGCTCCTACAATGAGCAGTTCTTC.

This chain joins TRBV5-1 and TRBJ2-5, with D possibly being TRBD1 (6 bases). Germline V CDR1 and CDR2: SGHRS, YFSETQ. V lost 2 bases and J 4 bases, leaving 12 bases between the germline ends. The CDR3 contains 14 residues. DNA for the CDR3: TGCGCCAGCAGCTTCACAGGGTTGGGAGAGACCCAGTACTTC. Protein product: CASSFTGLGETQYF.

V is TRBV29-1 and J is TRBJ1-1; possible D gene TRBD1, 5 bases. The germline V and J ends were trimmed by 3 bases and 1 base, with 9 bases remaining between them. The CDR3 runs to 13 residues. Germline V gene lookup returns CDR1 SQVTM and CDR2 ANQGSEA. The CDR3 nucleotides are TGCAGCGTTGAGACAGCTCCGAACACTGAAGCTTTCTTT. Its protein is CSVETAPNTEAFF.

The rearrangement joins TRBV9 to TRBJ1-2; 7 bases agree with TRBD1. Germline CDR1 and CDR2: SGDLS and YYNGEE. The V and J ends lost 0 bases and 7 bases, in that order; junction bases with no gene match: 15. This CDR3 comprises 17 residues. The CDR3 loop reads CASSVGFRDSKRPGYTF. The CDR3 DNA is TGTGCCAGCAGCGTAGGTTTCCGGGACAGTAAGCGGCCTGGCTACACCTTC. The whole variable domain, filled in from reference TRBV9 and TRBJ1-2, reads DSGVTQTPKHLITATGQRVTLRCSPRSGDLSVYWYQQSLDQGLQFLIQYYNGEERAKGNILERFSAQQFPDLHSELNLSSLELGDSALYFCASSVGFRDSKRPGYTFGSGTRLTVV.

The CDR3 here is CASSLYGGGAYNEQFF. CDR3 nucleotide sequence: TGCGCCAGCAGCTTGTACGGCGGGGGGGCCTACAATGAGCAGTTCTTC. This chain connects TRBV5-1 to TRBJ2-1; 9 nucleotides line up with TRBD2. Germline CDR1 and CDR2: SGHRS and YFSETQ. This CDR3 has 16 amino acids. J lost 2 bases, V lost 1 base, and 4 bases had no gene match.

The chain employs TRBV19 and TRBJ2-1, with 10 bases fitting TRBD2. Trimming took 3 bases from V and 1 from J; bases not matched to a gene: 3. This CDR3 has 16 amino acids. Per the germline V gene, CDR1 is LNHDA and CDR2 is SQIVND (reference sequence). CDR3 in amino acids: CASSIKRGGSYNEQFF. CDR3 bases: TGTGCCAGTAGTATCAAGCGGGGGGGTTCCTACAATGAGCAGTTCTTC.

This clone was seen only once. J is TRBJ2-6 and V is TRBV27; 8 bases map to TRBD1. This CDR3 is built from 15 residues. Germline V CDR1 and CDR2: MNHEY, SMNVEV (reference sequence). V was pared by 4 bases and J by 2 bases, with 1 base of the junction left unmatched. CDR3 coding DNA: TGTGCCAGCAGTTCCAGGGGGCCTGGGGCCAACGTCCTGACTTTC. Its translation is CASSSRGPGANVLTF.

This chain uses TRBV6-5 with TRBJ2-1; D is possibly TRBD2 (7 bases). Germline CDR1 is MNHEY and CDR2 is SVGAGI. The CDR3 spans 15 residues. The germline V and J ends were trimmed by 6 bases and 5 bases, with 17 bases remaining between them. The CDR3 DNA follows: TGTGCCAGCAGCCGGGGGCTAGCGGCGAACAATGAGCAGTTCTTC. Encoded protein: CASSRGLAANNEQFF.

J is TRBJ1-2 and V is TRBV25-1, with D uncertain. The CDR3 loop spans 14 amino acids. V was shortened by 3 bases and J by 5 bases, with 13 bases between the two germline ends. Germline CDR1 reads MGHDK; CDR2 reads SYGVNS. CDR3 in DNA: TGTGCCAGCAGTGACCAAGGACGGGGATATGGCTACACCTTC. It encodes CASSDQGRGYGYTF.